The clone carrying this T cell receptor (beta chain) has more than one count but fewer than ten. Per the study methods: Estimation of nucleated cell counts relied on the amplification of reference gene primers. Profiled with immunoSEQ multiplex PCR; TCRdb holds only in-frame clones, not every one. The V and J calls and clone size were taken over from that table, and D and trimming were inferred from the DNA. This table holds about 39,000 clones, more than 80% found once. This entry comes from a study of blood T cell repertoires in COVID-19. Study background: Collection of acute and convalescent COVID-19 samples took place in the United States, Italy and Spain. PBMCs, B-cell-depleted T cells, or T cells provided the cDNA or gDNA that made up the material.

There are 15 residues in the CDR3. Germline V gene lookup returns CDR1 SGHKS and CDR2 YYEKEE (reference sequence). V shed 0 bases and J shed 3 bases, with 10 bases lying between them. The V call is TRBV5-5, the J call TRBJ1-5; D not resolved. This sequence originates from a man in his sixties with acute or convalescent COVID-19. The sequenced sample was peripheral blood. CDR3 in amino acids: CASSLDGAYNQPQHF. The CDR3 DNA reads as TGTGCCAGCAGCTTGGACGGAGCCTACAATCAGCCCCAGCATTTT.